The 32 T cell receptor beta chains below come from one sample, sequenced in a study of T-cell reconstitution after alpha-beta-depleted transplantation in children. Construction of the TCRbeta library involved unique molecular identifiers. In TCRdb, the PCR reads were re-called with MiXCR into one record per CDR3 protein. The sample includes about 130,000 distinct CDR3 sequences, approximately 8.7% of them seen just once. Source: PBMCs, mostly from graft donor cells, taken 180 days after TCRalphabeta/CD19-depleted stem cell transplant. All receptors derive from a girl under two years old who had a stem cell transplant for combined immunodeficiency, so the T cells may come from the graft donor.

The chain employs TRBV12-3 or TRBV12-4 and TRBJ2-7, with 9 bases matching TRBD1. This CDR3 has 14 residues. J lost 4 bases, V lost 6 bases, and 7 bases had no gene match. The CDR3 loop is CASSRGTGYYEQYF. For the CDR3, the DNA is TGTGCCAGCAGCCGCGGGACAGGGTATTACGAGCAGTACTTC.

The chain recombines TRBV7-9 with TRBJ2-5; D gene unclear. The CDR3 contains 13 residues. V lost 5 bases and J 1 base, leaving 8 bases between the germline ends. CDR1 SEHNR and CDR2 FQNEAQ come from the germline V gene (reference sequence). The CDR3 loop reads CASSRPSQETQYF. As DNA, the CDR3 is TGTGCCAGCAGCCGCCCCAGCCAAGAGACCCAGTACTTC. The variable domain in full, completed from reference TRBV7-9 and TRBJ2-5, reads DTGVSQNPRHKITKRGQNVTFRCDPISEHNRLYWYRQTLGQGPEFLTYFQNEAQLEKSRLLSDRFSAERPKGSFSTLEIQRTEQGDSAMYLCASSRPSQETQYFGPGTRLLVL.

There are a few counts of this clonotype. The CDR3 sequence is CASSPQGGQETQYF. The CDR3, as DNA: TGTGCCAGCTCACCTCAGGGCGGCCAAGAGACCCAGTACTTC. The chain employs TRBV18 and TRBJ2-5, with D maybe TRBD1 (5 bases). The germline V gene has CDR1 KGHSH and CDR2 LQKENI. CDR3 length equals 14 residues. The V end lost 3 bases, the J end lost 1 base, and 9 bases lay between the germline ends.

The chain has TRBV5-1 and TRBJ2-5; no clear D gene. CDR3 length equals 16 residues. V lost 0 bases and J 2 bases, leaving 14 bases between the germline ends. The germline gives CDR1 SGHRS, CDR2 YFSETQ. The CDR3 region is CASSLALGGLQETQYF. The DNA for the CDR3 is TGCGCCAGCAGCTTGGCCCTTGGCGGATTACAAGAGACCCAGTACTTC.

This clonotype appeared a few times. The gene calls are TRBV9 and TRBJ1-5; the D gene is possibly TRBD1 (5 bases). With 4 bases removed from V and 4 bases from J, the gap between germline ends came to 15 bases. CDR3 length: 15 residues. Looked up from germline, CDR1 is SGDLS and CDR2 is YYNGEE. The CDR3 region is CASSPDIGGNQPQHF. The CDR3, as DNA: TGTGCCAGCAGCCCAGATATTGGGGGAAATCAGCCCCAGCATTTT.

This clonotype has ten or more counts. The gene calls are TRBV7-3 and TRBJ2-1; TRBD2 aligns across 10 bases. Germline lookup yields CDR1 SGHTA and CDR2 FQGTGA. V dropped 6 bases and J dropped 0; count of bases not matched to a gene: 2. The CDR3 contains 15 residues. In DNA form, the CDR3 reads TGTGCCAGCAGACCTAGCGGGAGCTCCTACAATGAGCAGTTCTTC. The encoded protein is CASRPSGSSYNEQFF.

This chain connects TRBV20-1 to TRBJ2-5; the D call may be TRBD1 or TRBD2 (5 bases each). The CDR3 runs 14 residues. Trimming took 0 bases from V and 5 from J, leaving 13 bases between them. CDR1 and CDR2 (germline): DFQATT, SNEGSKA (reference sequence). CDR3 nucleotides: TGCAGTGCTAGAGATCTGAGGGGCTGGGAGACCCAGTACTTC. Its translation is CSARDLRGWETQYF.

The sample holds many counts of this clonotype. At one of its ends the junction is not consistent with the germline gene, which may arise from a read error. This sequence joins TRBV7-7 and TRBJ2-5; D call uncertain. CDR1 is SSHAT, CDR2 FNYEAQ, per germline (reference sequence). The CDR3 is 14 residues long. DNA for the CDR3: TGTGCTAGCAGCTTAGTTCCGTTTTCAGAGACCCAGTACTTC. Protein: CASSLVPFSETQYF.

Remarks on this clonotype: The junction does not match germline at one end; this may be a read error. V and J are TRBV19 and TRBJ2-1; 10 positions match TRBD1. Looked up from germline, CDR1 is LNHDA and CDR2 is SQIVND (reference sequence). This CDR3 spans 14 amino acids. CDR3: CASTRDRGINERFF. CDR3 nucleotides: TGTGCCAGTACCCGGGACAGGGGAATCAATGAGCGGTTCTTC.

This clonotype came up a few times. The CDR3 region has the DNA TGCGCCAGCAGCGCTACAGGGGCGCCAGATAATTCACCCCTCCACTTT. Its translation: CASSATGAPDNSPLHF. The rearrangement joins TRBV5-1 to TRBJ1-6; 7 bases map to TRBD1. This CDR3 spans 16 amino acids. The J segment lost 5 bases and the V segment lost 4 bases, leaving 9 bases of the junction unmatched. In germline, CDR1 is SGHRS, CDR2 YFSETQ.

This clonotype was recorded at least ten times. The rearrangement links TRBV12-3 or TRBV12-4 to TRBJ2-7; TRBD2 agrees at 11 bases. J was trimmed by 8 bases and V by 5 bases; bases with no gene match: 11. CDR3 length: 15 residues. The CDR3 nucleotides are TGTGCCAGCAGTGCGGGACTAGCGGCCCTCTCGAAGCAGTACTTC. It encodes CASSAGLAALSKQYF.

This clonotype has only a few counts. This chain uses TRBV29-1 with TRBJ2-4; TRBD1 is a possible D gene (6 bases). V was clipped by 4 bases and J by 7 bases, with 11 bases between them. The V gene's germline CDR1 is SQVTM and CDR2 ANQGSEA. CDR3 length equals 12 residues. The CDR3 loop is CSVAYRENIQYF. DNA of the CDR3: TGCAGCGTTGCGTACAGGGAGAACATTCAGTACTTC. The whole variable domain, remainder taken from reference TRBV29-1 and TRBJ2-4, is SAVISQKPSRDICQRGTSLTIQCQVDSQVTMMFWYRQQPGQSLTLIATANQGSEATYESGFVIDKFPISRPNLTFSTLTVSNMSPEDSSIYLCSVAYRENIQYFGAGTRLSVL.

The gene calls are TRBV14 and TRBJ2-7, with unresolved D. Germline CDR1 is SGHDN and CDR2 is FVKESK. The V end was cut by 4 bases, the J end by 6 bases, with 13 bases between. The CDR3 has 13 amino acids. For the CDR3, the DNA is TGTGCCAGCAGCCGCCTCCCCTTGAGCGAGCAGTACTTC. It specifies CASSRLPLSEQYF.

The gene calls are TRBV7-2 and TRBJ2-2; D is possibly TRBD2 (6 bases). CDR3 size: 15 residues. Germline loops: CDR1 SGHTA, CDR2 FQGNSA. V lost 1 base, J lost 0 bases, and 6 bases lay in between. Here the CDR3 reads CASSLERANTGELFF. The CDR3 DNA is TGTGCCAGCAGCTTAGAGCGGGCGAACACCGGGGAGCTGTTTTTT.

The CDR3 DNA reads as TGTGCCACCAGCAGAGGACTCCTTTACACCGGGGAGCTGTTTTTT. It encodes CATSRGLLYTGELFF. This sequence joins TRBV15 and TRBJ2-2; no clear D. The CDR3 contains 15 residues. Trimming removed 1 base at V and 3 bases at J, with 9 bases between. Looked up from germline, CDR1 is LNHNV and CDR2 is YYDKDF (reference sequence).

Here the CDR3 DNA reads TGTGCCAGTAGTATCGCTCCTATTGGGGTAGCCAAAAACATTCAGTACTTC. Protein: CASSIAPIGVAKNIQYF. V usage is TRBV19 and J usage is TRBJ2-4; D unresolved. In germline, CDR1 is LNHDA, CDR2 SQIVND (reference sequence). The V end lost 3 bases, the J end lost 0 bases, and 15 bases lay between the germline ends. This CDR3 spans 17 amino acids.

Comment on this clonotype: It may be a read error: a sequence one base away is much more abundant. The chain combines TRBV20-1 with TRBJ2-2, with D maybe TRBD2 (5 bases). Per germline, CDR1 DFQATT and CDR2 SNEGSKA (reference sequence). This CDR3 has 14 amino acids. CDR3: CSAPLTGNPGELFF. In DNA, the CDR3 is TGCAGTGCTCCCTTGACGGGGAACCCCGGGGAGCTGTTTTTT.

This clonotype showed up just a few times. The V and J genes are TRBV29-1 and TRBJ2-1; TRBD2 agrees at 9 bases. The CDR3 extends over 14 amino acids. The trim removed 4 bases at V and 7 bases at J, leaving 8 bases unmatched. Germline CDR1 is SQVTM and CDR2 is ANQGSEA. DNA for the CDR3: TGCAGCGTTGGAACTAGCGGGTCCCCGAATGAGCAGTTCTTC. Translated, it gives CSVGTSGSPNEQFF.

This clonotype was seen a handful of times. The V call is TRBV29-1, the J call TRBJ2-5, with TRBD2 matching over 7 bases. Trimming removed 0 bases from V and 5 bases from J; junction bases left unmatched: 27. Germline V gene sequence: CDR1 SQVTM, CDR2 ANQGSEA. The CDR3 consists of 21 residues. The DNA of the CDR3 is TGCAGCGTTGAAGATCGTCCCAAAGAGGTAGTTGGATTCTTCGGGAGGGAGACCCAGTACTTC. The encoded protein is CSVEDRPKEVVGFFGRETQYF.

The rearrangement joins TRBV20-1 to TRBJ1-1; TRBD1 might be the D (6 bases). The CDR3 runs 15 residues. The germline V and J ends were trimmed by 5 bases and 4 bases, with 20 bases remaining between them. Germline-derived CDR1 and CDR2 are DFQATT and SNEGSKA (reference sequence). CDR3 DNA sequence: TGCAGTGCTCAGGGTCGGGGGGCGCCGGGCACTGAAGCTTTCTTT. Translated: CSAQGRGAPGTEAFF.

The chain employs TRBV12-3 or TRBV12-4 and TRBJ1-2; D is uncertain. This CDR3 comprises 13 residues. V was cut by 2 bases and J by 2 bases, with 6 bases left in between. The chain's CDR3 is CASSLPMNYGYTF. In nucleotides, the CDR3 is TGTGCCAGCAGTTTACCCATGAACTATGGCTACACCTTC.

This chain joins TRBV6-1 and TRBJ2-3; D is unresolved. Germline values: CDR1 MNHNS, CDR2 SASEGT. Trimming pared 6 bases from V and 2 bases from J, leaving 12 bases between. The CDR3 consists of 14 residues. Here the CDR3 DNA reads TGTGCCAGCAGCCCCCGACGGTTCACAGATACGCAGTATTTT. Translating gives CASSPRRFTDTQYF.

This clonotype was seen many times. J is TRBJ2-7 and V is TRBV20-1; possibly TRBD2 for D (5 bases). Germline V gene lookup returns CDR1 DFQATT and CDR2 SNEGSKA (reference sequence). CDR3 length equals 13 residues. V was clipped by 7 bases and J by 0 bases, with 13 bases between them. CDR3 in amino acids: CSVDGGSSYEQYF. CDR3 DNA sequence: TGCAGTGTAGACGGAGGCAGCTCCTACGAGCAGTACTTC.

This clonotype was observed a handful of times. V gene TRBV24-1 combines with J gene TRBJ1-5; D is undetermined. Trimming took 2 bases from V and 7 from J, leaving 5 bases between them. The germline gives CDR1 KGHDR, CDR2 SFDVKD. The CDR3 is 12 amino acids. The chain's CDR3 is CATSDCVQPQHF. CDR3 coding DNA: TGTGCCACCAGTGATTGTGTACAGCCCCAGCATTTT.

CDR3 amino acids: CATSDPDRGRTGTQYF. The CDR3 DNA reads TGTGCCACCAGTGATCCGGACAGGGGGCGAACTGGGACCCAGTACTTC. This chain uses TRBV24-1 with TRBJ2-5; the match to TRBD1 covers 11 bases. The CDR3 is 16 residues long. V lost 3 bases and J lost 7; bases outside the gene matches: 9. Germline CDR1 is KGHDR and CDR2 is SFDVKD.

V is TRBV20-1 and J is TRBJ2-1, with D possibly matching TRBD1 (6 bases). The CDR3 runs 14 residues. V was clipped by 6 bases and J by 2 bases, with 14 bases between them. The germline V gene has CDR1 DFQATT and CDR2 SNEGSKA (reference sequence). The CDR3 sequence is CSARRQEAYNEQFF. In DNA, the CDR3 is TGCAGTGCCCGAAGACAGGAAGCCTACAATGAGCAGTTCTTC.

The DNA of the CDR3 is TGTGCCAGCAGCTTAGGTGTCAGGGAATCCCATGAGCAGTTCTTC. It encodes CASSLGVRESHEQFF. The chain links TRBV7-2 to TRBJ2-1; weak D call: TRBD1 (5 bases). V lost 1 base, J lost 8 bases, and 15 bases lay in between. The CDR3 contains 15 residues. Germline-derived CDR1 and CDR2 are SGHTA and FQGNSA. Complete variable domain (other parts from reference TRBV7-2 and TRBJ2-1): GAGVSQSPSNKVTEKGKDVELRCDPISGHTALYWYRQSLGQGLEFLIYFQGNSAPDKSGLPSDRFSAERTGGSVSTLTIQRTQQEDSAVYLCASSLGVRESHEQFFGPGTRLTVL.

This clonotype was seen a handful of times. V is TRBV6-2 or TRBV6-3 and J is TRBJ2-1, with 7 bases lining up with TRBD1. CDR1 and CDR2 (germline): MNHEY, SVGEGT. Trimming removed 6 bases from V and 2 bases from J; junction bases left unmatched: 7. This CDR3 is built from 15 residues. The CDR3 is CASSPDRETYNEQFF. CDR3 nucleotide sequence: TGTGCCAGCAGCCCAGACAGGGAGACCTACAATGAGCAGTTCTTC.

As to this clonotype: At one end, the junction sequence differs from germline, possibly due to a read error. The V and J genes are TRBV7-7 and TRBJ2-7; 7 bases map to TRBD1. The CDR3 runs to 14 residues. Germline assignment: CDR1 SSHAT and CDR2 FNYEAQ (reference sequence). The CDR3 sequence: CASSPTGDGYEQYF. DNA for the CDR3: TGTGCTAGCAGCCCTACAGGGGACGGTTACGAGCAGTACTTC.

This chain links TRBV6-2 or TRBV6-3 with TRBJ2-2; D unresolved. The germline gives CDR1 MNHEY, CDR2 SVGEGT. V was shortened by 1 base and J by 4 bases, with 1 base between the two germline ends. The CDR3 runs to 12 residues. CDR3 coding DNA: TGTGCCAGCAGTTACTTCACCGGGGAGCTGTTTTTT. This translates into CASSYFTGELFF.

This clonotype was seen more than once but under ten times. This chain joins TRBV10-3 and TRBJ2-5, with a tentative D call TRBD1 (5 bases). The CDR3 runs 13 residues. Germline CDR1 ENHRY, CDR2 SYGVKD. Trimming pared 6 bases from V and 1 base from J, leaving 9 bases between. Here the CDR3 DNA reads TGTGCCATCAGAGGACAAGTCCAAGAGACCCAGTACTTC. Protein product: CAIRGQVQETQYF.

This clonotype has at least ten counts. This rearrangement joins TRBV6-1 to TRBJ2-7; D gene uncertain. The CDR3 consists of 14 residues. Germline V gene data show CDR1 as MNHNS and CDR2 as SASEGT. V was cut by 2 bases and J by 1 base, with 9 bases left in between. The CDR3 reads CASSELGVSYEQYF. DNA of the CDR3: TGTGCCAGCAGTGAACTCGGCGTTTCCTACGAGCAGTACTTC.